The rows below give T cell receptor beta chains drawn from one sample of a study of blood T cell repertoires in COVID-19. Clones were read by immunoSEQ multiplex PCR, and TCRdb kept only the in-frame ones, dropping some. The sample gives around 62,000 clones, approximately 81% of which show up once; 8% to 9% is in the top ten. Material for sequencing was peripheral blood. Receptors were obtained from a man in his forties or fifties with active COVID-19. CDR3s include the opening cysteine and the closing phenylalanine or tryptophan. The order of the fields is D gene, V gene, J gene, clone size, CDR3 DNA, CDR3 protein. The D gene is left open where the match is weak. Some rows have no size entry. The others give once, few or many, or a class for an expanded clone.

NA	TRBV6-2/TRBV6-3	TRBJ2-6	NA	TGTGCCAGCAGTTACGATGTCGTACAGGAGGGCTCTGGGGCCAACGTCCTGACTTTC	CASSYDVVQEGSGANVLTF
NA	TRBV27	TRBJ1-2	once	TGTGCCAGCAGTTTATCCACAGTGCTTCTTGATGGCTACACCTTC	CASSLSTVLLDGYTF
TRBD1	TRBV5-1	TRBJ2-5	NA	TGCGCCAGCAGAACGGACAGGGCAGGCGATGGGACCCAGTACTTC	CASRTDRAGDGTQYF
TRBD1	TRBV29-1	TRBJ2-1	NA	TGCAGCGTCTACTCACCCAGGGGGCGCTGGCAGCAGTTCTTC	CSVYSPRGRWQQFF
NA	TRBV9	TRBJ2-1	NA	TGTGCCAGCATGCGTAGTCTGGGGGGTGAGCAGTTCTTC	CASMRSLGGEQFF
TRBD2	TRBV2	TRBJ2-1	once	TGTGCCAGCAGGACTAGCGGGGTTGGTGAGCAGTTCTTC	CASRTSGVGEQFF
NA	TRBV7-2	TRBJ2-7	NA	TGTGCCAGCAGAGAAGGGGCAGGTAGATTCTACGAGCAGTACTTC	CASREGAGRFYEQYF
NA	TRBV16	TRBJ2-7	NA	TGTGCCAGCAGCCAATCGCGGTTCGAGCAGTACTTC	CASSQSRFEQYF
TRBD2	TRBV6-5	TRBJ2-3	NA	TGTGCCAGCAGGGGACTAGCGGGAGCCTGGGATACGCAGTATTTT	CASRGLAGAWDTQYF
TRBD2	TRBV7-2	TRBJ2-5	once	TGTGCCAGCAGCTTCTCCCTAGCGGGAGAGACCCAGTACTTC	CASSFSLAGETQYF
TRBD2	TRBV4-2	TRBJ2-7	NA	TGTGCCAGCAGCTTTAGGGAGGGGCTTAGCTCCTACGAGCAGTACTTC	CASSFREGLSSYEQYF
TRBD1	TRBV5-1	TRBJ2-7	NA	TGCGCCAGCAGCGGGACAGGGAGCTCCTACGAGCAGTACTTC	CASSGTGSSYEQYF
NA	TRBV9	TRBJ2-2	NA	TGTGCCAGCAGCGTGGGGCGGGGAGCCCCGGCCCCCGGGGAGCTGTTTTTT	CASSVGRGAPAPGELFF
NA	TRBV19	TRBJ1-1	once	TGTGCCAGTATCTTGGGCTGGGAAGCTTTCTTT	CASILGWEAFF
TRBD1	TRBV30	TRBJ1-4	NA	TGTGCCAAACAGGGGGATAATGAAAAACTGTTTTTT	CAKQGDNEKLFF
NA	TRBV27	TRBJ1-1	NA	TGTGCCACTCGTGGCGGACAGCTGAACACTGAAGCTTTCTTT	CATRGGQLNTEAFF
NA	TRBV13	TRBJ2-3	NA	TGTGCCAGCAGCTTATCATCAGATACGCAGTATTTT	CASSLSSDTQYF
NA	TRBV19	TRBJ1-3	NA	TGTGCCAGTAGTATATCTGCCCTAGCGGTGACCGGCTCTGGAAACACCATATATTTT	CASSISALAVTGSGNTIYF
NA	TRBV2	TRBJ2-2	NA	TGTGCCAGCAGCGGGGAGGCGACCGGGGAGCTGTTTTTT	CASSGEATGELFF
TRBD1	TRBV29-1	TRBJ2-7	NA	TGCAGCGCCCGGGGGGACAGGGGTACCTACGAGCAGTACTTC	CSARGDRGTYEQYF
NA	TRBV7-8	TRBJ1-5	once	TGTGCCAGCAGCACCCGGGGAGGACTAATCCTCCAGCCCCAGCATTTT	CASSTRGGLILQPQHF
TRBD2	TRBV27	TRBJ2-7	few	TGTGCCAGCAGTCAAGGACTAGCGGCCTCCTACGAGCAGTACTTC	CASSQGLAASYEQYF
TRBD2	TRBV7-2	TRBJ2-1	NA	TGTGCCAGCAGCTTAGGGACTAGCAACTACAATGAGCAGTTCTTC	CASSLGTSNYNEQFF
NA	TRBV15	TRBJ2-5	NA	TGTGCCACCAGCAGAGGAAGAACCCCGGGCCAAGAGACCCAGTACTTC	CATSRGRTPGQETQYF
NA	TRBV12-5	TRBJ2-3	NA	TGTGCTAGTGGTCTCTCCGTGGATACGCAGTATTTT	CASGLSVDTQYF
TRBD1	TRBV20-1	TRBJ1-6	NA	TGCAGTGCGACAGGGGGTTCACCCCTCCACTTT	CSATGGSPLHF
NA	TRBV2	TRBJ2-5	NA	TGTGCCAGCGCCATTCTGGATGGAGGGACCCAGTACTTC	CASAILDGGTQYF
NA	TRBV11-2	TRBJ1-3	once	TGTGCCACCACTCCCGGGGCAGGGGAAGGCTGGAGCTCTGGAAACACCATATATTTT	CATTPGAGEGWSSGNTIYF
TRBD1	TRBV30	TRBJ1-6	NA	TGTGCCTGGAGAGTTGGGGACAGCCGACATTCACCCCTCCACTTT	CAWRVGDSRHSPLHF